The clone carrying this TCR beta chain has just a few counts. Its antigen is unknown. This record belongs to a study of cytomegalovirus exposure and HLA in healthy donors. Points from the study as a whole: With later analysis, a missense DCLRE1C variant became linked to TCR beta V- and J-gene trimming. The likely explanation for a cluster of highly shared sequence variants was sequencing artifact. Published work reported that the classifier diagnosed cytomegalovirus status with high specificity and sensitivity.

Germline assignment: CDR1 SGDLS and CDR2 YYNGEE. The J segment lost 9 bases and the V segment lost 2 bases, leaving 9 bases of the junction unmatched. The CDR3 has 15 amino acids. This PCR relied on a set of 60 Vbeta primers and 13 Jbeta primers. Repertoires were generated with immunoSEQ multiplex PCR, while TCRdb's copy carries only in-frame clones and drops some. The sample lists fewer than 200,000 clones; roughly four fifths were seen once. The receptor was derived from a woman aged 45-59 years in good health and CMV-seropositive. The material sequenced was PBMCs. V is TRBV9 and J is TRBJ2-1; 9 bases line up with TRBD2. Written as DNA, the CDR3 is TGTGCCAGCAGCGTGGCTTCTAGCGGGGTACGTGAGCAGTTCTTC. It specifies CASSVASSGVREQFF.